The clone carrying this T cell receptor (beta chain) was observed a few times. Its antigen is still unknown. The entry originates in a study of blood T cells in healthy people across ages. Each donor supplied around 9.9 milliliters of peripheral blood. Using a J-beta primer mix together with a sample-barcoded 5' primer, a second PCR was run for roughly 7 to 12 cycles. Through a template-switch adaptor with 12 random nucleotides, each cDNA molecule received a tag. TCRdb analysed the 5' RACE reads with MiXCR anew, one entry per CDR3 protein. The data contain about 2 million distinct CDR3 sequences, 49% of them singletons. Study observations and caveats: Unsorted PBMCs prevented conclusive naive versus antigen-experienced comparison.

Germline assignment: CDR1 MNHEY and CDR2 SMNVEV (reference sequence). V dropped 4 bases and J dropped 4 bases, with 10 bases sitting between them. The CDR3 has 13 amino acids. Input material: blood. The rearrangement uses TRBV27 and TRBJ1-1; D ambiguous. The receptor was derived from a middle-aged woman in good health. This CDR3 is CASSWLGRTEAFF. The CDR3 DNA follows: TGTGCCAGCAGTTGGTTAGGGCGCACTGAAGCTTTCTTT.